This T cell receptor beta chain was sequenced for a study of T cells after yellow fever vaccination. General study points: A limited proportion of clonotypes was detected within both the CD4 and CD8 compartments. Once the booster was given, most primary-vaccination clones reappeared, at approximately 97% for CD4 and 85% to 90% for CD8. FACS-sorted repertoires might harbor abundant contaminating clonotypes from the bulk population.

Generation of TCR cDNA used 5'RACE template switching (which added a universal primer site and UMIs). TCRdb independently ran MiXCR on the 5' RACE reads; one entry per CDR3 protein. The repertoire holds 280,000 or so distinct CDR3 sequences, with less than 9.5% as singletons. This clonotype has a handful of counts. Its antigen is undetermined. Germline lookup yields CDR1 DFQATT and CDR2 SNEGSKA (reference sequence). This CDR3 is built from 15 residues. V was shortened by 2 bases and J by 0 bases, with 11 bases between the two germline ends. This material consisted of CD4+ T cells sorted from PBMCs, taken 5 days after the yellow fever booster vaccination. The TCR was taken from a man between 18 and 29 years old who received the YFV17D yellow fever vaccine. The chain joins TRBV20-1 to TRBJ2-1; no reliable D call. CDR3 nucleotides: TGCAGTGCTAGAAGACCCCTCGGCTCCTACAATGAGCAGTTCTTC. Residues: CSARRPLGSYNEQFF.